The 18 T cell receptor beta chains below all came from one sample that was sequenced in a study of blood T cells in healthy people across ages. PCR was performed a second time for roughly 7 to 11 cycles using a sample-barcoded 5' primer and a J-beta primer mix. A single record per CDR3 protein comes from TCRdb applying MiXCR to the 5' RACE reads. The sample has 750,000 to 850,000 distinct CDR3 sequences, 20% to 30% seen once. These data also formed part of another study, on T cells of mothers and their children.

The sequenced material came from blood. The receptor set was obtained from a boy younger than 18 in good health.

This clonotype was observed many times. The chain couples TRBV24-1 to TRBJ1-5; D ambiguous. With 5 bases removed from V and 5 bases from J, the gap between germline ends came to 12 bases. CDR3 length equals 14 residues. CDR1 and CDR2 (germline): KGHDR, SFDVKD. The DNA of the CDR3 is TGTGCCACCAGTGGGGGAGTGACGCATCAGCCCCAGCATTTT. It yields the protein CATSGGVTHQPQHF.

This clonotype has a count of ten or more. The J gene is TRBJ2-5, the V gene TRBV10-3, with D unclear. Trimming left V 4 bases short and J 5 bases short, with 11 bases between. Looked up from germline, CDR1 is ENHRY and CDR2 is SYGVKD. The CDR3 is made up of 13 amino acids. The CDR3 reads CAISARDWETQYF. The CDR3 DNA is TGTGCCATCAGTGCGCGAGATTGGGAGACCCAGTACTTC.

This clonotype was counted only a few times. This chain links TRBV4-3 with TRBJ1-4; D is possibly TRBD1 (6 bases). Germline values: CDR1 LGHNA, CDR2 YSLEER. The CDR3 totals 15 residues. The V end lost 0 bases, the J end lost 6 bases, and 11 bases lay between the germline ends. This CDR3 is CASSQDRGGDEKLFF. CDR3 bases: TGCGCCAGCAGCCAAGACAGGGGAGGAGATGAAAAACTGTTTTTT.

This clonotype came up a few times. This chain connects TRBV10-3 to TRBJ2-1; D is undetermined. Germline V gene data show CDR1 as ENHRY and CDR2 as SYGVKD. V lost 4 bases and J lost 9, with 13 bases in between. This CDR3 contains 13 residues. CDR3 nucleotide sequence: TGTGCCATCAGTGGAGGAAATGATGGTGAGCAGTTCTTC. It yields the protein CAISGGNDGEQFF.

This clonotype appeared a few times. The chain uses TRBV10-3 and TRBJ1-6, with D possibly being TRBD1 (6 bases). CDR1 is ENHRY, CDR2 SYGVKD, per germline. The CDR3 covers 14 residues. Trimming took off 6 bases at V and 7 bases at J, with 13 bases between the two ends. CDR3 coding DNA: TGTGCCATCAGCCCGGGGGACACCAATTCACCCCTCCACTTT. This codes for CAISPGDTNSPLHF.

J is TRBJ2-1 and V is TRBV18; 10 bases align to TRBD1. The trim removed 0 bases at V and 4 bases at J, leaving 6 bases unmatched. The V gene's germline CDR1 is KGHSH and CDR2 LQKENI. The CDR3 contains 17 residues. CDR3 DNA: TGTGCCAGCTCACCACCGGATTGGGACAGGGGTTACAATGAGCAGTTCTTC. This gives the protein CASSPPDWDRGYNEQFF.

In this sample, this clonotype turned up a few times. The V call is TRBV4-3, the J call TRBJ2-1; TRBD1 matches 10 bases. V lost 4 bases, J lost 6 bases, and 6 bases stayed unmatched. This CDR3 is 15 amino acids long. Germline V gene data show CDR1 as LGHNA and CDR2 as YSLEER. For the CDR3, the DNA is TGCGCCAGCAGCCTGGGACAGGGGTCTGTCAATGAGCAGTTCTTC. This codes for CASSLGQGSVNEQFF.

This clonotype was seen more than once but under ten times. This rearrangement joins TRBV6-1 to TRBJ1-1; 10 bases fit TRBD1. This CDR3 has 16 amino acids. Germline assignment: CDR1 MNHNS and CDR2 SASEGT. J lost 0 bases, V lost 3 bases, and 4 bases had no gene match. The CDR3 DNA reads TGTGCCAGCAGTGAGACAGGGGGCCGAATGAACACTGAAGCTTTCTTT. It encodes CASSETGGRMNTEAFF.

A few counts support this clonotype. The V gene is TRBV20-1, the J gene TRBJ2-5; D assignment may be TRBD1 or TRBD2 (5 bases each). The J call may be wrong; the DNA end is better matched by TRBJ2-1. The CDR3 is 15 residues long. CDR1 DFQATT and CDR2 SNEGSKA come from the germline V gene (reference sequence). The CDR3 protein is CSARDGTGSHNEQFF. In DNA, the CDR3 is TGCAGTGCTAGAGATGGGACGGGGTCCCACAATGAGCAGTTCTTC.

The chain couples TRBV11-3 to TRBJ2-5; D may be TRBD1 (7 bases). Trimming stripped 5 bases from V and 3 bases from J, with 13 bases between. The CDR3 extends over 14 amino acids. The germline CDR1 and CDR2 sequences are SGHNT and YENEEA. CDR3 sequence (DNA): TGTGCCAGCAGCCCTGGAGGGGGCAAAGAGACCCAGTACTTC. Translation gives CASSPGGGKETQYF.

CDR3 sequence (DNA): TGTGCCAGCAGAAGCGACAGGGTAAGGTATGAGCAGTTCTTC. This sequence encodes CASRSDRVRYEQFF. The rearrangement joins TRBV6-6 to TRBJ2-1; 7 positions match TRBD1. Per germline, CDR1 MNHNY and CDR2 SVGAGI (reference sequence). The CDR3 is made up of 14 amino acids. V was clipped by 6 bases and J by 8 bases; unmatched bases: 10.

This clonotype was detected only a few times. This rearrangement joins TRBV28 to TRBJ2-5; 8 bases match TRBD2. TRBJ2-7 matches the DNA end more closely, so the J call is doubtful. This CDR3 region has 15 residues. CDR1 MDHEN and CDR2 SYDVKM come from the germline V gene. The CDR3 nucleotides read TGTGCCAGCAGTTTAGAAGCGGGGGTCCCCTACGAGCAGTACTTC. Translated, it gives CASSLEAGVPYEQYF.

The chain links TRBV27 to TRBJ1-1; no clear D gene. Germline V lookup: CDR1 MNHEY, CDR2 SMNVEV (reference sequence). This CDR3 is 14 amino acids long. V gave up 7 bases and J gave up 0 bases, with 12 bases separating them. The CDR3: CASINVGLNTEAFF. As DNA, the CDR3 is TGTGCCAGCATCAACGTGGGCCTGAACACTGAAGCTTTCTTT.

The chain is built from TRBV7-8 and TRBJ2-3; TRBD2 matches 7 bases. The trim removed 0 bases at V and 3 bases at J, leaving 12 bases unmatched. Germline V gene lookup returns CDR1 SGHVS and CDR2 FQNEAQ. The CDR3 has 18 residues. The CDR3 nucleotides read TGTGCCAGCAGCTTAGCGTGGAGGCGGGAGTATGCGACAGATACGCAGTATTTT. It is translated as CASSLAWRREYATDTQYF.

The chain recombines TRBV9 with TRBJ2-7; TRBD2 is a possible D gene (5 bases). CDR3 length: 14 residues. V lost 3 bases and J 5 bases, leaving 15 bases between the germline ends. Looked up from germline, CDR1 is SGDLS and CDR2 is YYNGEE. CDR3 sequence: CASSGRTGMNEQYF. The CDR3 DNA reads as TGTGCCAGCAGCGGCCGGACGGGGATGAACGAGCAGTACTTC.

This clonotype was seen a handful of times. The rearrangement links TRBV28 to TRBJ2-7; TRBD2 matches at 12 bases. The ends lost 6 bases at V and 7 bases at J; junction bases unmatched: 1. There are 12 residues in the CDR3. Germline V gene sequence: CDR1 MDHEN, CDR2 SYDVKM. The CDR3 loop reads CASRLAGGEQYF. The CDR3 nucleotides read TGTGCCAGCAGGCTAGCGGGGGGGGAGCAGTACTTC.

The CDR3 region is CASSLQSGQGIYEQFF. The CDR3 DNA reads as TGTGCCAGCAGCCTACAGTCGGGACAGGGAATTTATGAGCAGTTCTTC. This sequence joins TRBV5-5 and TRBJ2-5; 9 bases are shared with TRBD1. The DNA end lines up better with TRBJ2-1; the J call may be wrong. Germline V CDR1 and CDR2: SGHKS, YYEKEE (reference sequence). The CDR3 spans 16 residues.

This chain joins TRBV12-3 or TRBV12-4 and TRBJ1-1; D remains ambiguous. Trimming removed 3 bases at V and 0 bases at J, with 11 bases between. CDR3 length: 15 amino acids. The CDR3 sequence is CASSFGRYVNTEAFF. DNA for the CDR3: TGTGCCAGCAGTTTCGGCAGGTACGTGAACACTGAAGCTTTCTTT.